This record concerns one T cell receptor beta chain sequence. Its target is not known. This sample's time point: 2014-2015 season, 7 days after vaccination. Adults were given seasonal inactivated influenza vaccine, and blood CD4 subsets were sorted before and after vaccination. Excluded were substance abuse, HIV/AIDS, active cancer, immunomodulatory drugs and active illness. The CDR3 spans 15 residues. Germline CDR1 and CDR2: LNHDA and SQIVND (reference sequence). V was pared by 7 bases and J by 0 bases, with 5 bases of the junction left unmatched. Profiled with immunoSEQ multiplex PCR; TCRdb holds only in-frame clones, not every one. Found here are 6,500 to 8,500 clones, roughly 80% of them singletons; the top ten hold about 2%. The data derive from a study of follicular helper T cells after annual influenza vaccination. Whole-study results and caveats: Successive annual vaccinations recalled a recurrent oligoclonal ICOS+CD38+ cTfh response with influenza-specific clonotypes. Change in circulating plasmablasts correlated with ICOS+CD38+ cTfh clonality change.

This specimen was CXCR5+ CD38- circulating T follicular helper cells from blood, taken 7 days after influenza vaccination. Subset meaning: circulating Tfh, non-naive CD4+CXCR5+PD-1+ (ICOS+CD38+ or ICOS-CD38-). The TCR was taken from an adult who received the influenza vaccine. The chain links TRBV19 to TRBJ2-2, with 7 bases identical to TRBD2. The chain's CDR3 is CASKSGATNTGELFF. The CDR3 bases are TGTGCCAGTAAAAGCGGGGCTACGAACACCGGGGAGCTGTTTTTT.